This entry is about one T cell receptor beta chain. What it binds is unknown. The sample is drawn from a study of CD8+ T cells in alopecia areata. Study conclusions and caveats: Scalp lesions, especially in alopecia totalis/universalis, had higher clonality than normal scalp. Clarity of TCR sharing across patients fell short of that in mice, possibly HLA-related.

cDNA prepared by RNA extraction and subsequent reverse transcription served as the template for sequencing. Measured with immunoSEQ multiplex PCR; TCRdb has only the in-frame clones, and not every one. The data show about 110,000 clones, around 55% seen once. The CDR3 loop spans 12 amino acids. CDR1 SEHNR and CDR2 FQNEAQ come from the germline V gene (reference sequence). The V gene lost 6 bases and the J gene lost 7 bases, with 12 bases spanning the gap. The sorting of PBMCs gave CD4+ and CD8+ T cells. The source is a human donor in good health. This rearrangement joins TRBV7-9 to TRBJ1-2, with unresolved D. Sequenced material: CD8+ T cells sorted from blood. The CDR3 sequence is CASSDGLFGYTF. CDR3 in DNA: TGTGCCAGCAGTGATGGGTTGTTTGGCTACACCTTC.